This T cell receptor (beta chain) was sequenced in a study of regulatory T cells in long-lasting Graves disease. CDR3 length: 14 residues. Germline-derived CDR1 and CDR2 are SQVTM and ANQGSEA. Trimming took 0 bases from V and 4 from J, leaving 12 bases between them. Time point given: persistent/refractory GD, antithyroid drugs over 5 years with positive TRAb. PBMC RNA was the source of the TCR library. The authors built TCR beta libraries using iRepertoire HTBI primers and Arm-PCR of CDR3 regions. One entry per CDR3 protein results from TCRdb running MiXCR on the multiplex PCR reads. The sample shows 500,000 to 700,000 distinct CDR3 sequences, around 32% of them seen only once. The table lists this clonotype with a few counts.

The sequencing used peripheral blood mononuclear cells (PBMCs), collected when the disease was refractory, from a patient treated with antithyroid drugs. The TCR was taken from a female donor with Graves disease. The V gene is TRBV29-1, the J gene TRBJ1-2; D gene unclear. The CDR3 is CSVEDRSLGYGYTF. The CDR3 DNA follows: TGCAGCGTTGAAGATCGGTCTTTAGGCTATGGCTACACCTTC.